These 27 T cell receptor beta chains share one sample of origin, sequenced in a study of blood T cell repertoires in COVID-19. This table comes from immunoSEQ multiplex PCR, and its TCRdb copy is limited to in-frame clones, with some not included. In the table there are hundreds of thousands of clones, roughly 80% of which are singletons. Input material: PBMCs or T cells enriched from blood (not recorded which). The receptor source for this set is a woman aged 45-59 years who had been exposed to COVID-19.

For the CDR3, the DNA is TGTGCCACCCAGGAAGCGGGCAGAATGAACACTGAAGCTTTCTTT. Its translation: CATQEAGRMNTEAFF. The chain joins TRBV6-6 to TRBJ1-1; D is unresolved. Looked up from germline, CDR1 is MNHNY and CDR2 is SVGAGI (reference sequence). Trimming removed 10 bases at V and 0 bases at J, with 18 bases between. CDR3 size: 15 residues.

This clone was detected once. The chain joins TRBV9 to TRBJ1-1; 7 bases are shared with TRBD1. J was trimmed by 1 base and V by 4 bases; bases with no gene match: 4. Germline CDR1 reads SGDLS; CDR2 reads YYNGEE. The CDR3 spans 14 residues. DNA for the CDR3: TGTGCCAGCAGCCCCGGGACAGAGAACACTGAAGCTTTCTTT. It yields the protein CASSPGTENTEAFF.

This rearrangement joins TRBV6-4 to TRBJ1-2; the D gene is possibly TRBD1 (6 bases). V was pared by 3 bases and J by 2 bases, with 13 bases between. The CDR3 runs 15 residues. Per the germline V gene, CDR1 is MRHNA and CDR2 is SNTAGT. The CDR3 region has the DNA TGTGCCAGCAGTGAGGAGGGGAGGGGGAACTATGGCTACACCTTC. It specifies CASSEEGRGNYGYTF.

The V call is TRBV5-1, the J call TRBJ2-1; TRBD2 aligns across 10 bases. V dropped 4 bases and J dropped 5; count of bases not matched to a gene: 9. The CDR3 loop spans 16 amino acids. CDR1 is SGHRS, CDR2 YFSETQ, per germline. In DNA form, the CDR3 reads TGCGCCAGCAGCCTAGTTAGCGGGGGGCTGAACAATGAGCAGTTCTTC. This gives the protein CASSLVSGGLNNEQFF.

The CDR3 protein is CASIGEYTEAFF. DNA for the CDR3: TGTGCCAGTATAGGAGAATACACTGAAGCTTTCTTT. The chain is built from TRBV19 and TRBJ1-1; D is unresolved. The CDR3 totals 12 residues. Trimming took 7 bases from V and 3 from J, leaving 9 bases between them. Germline CDR1 LNHDA, CDR2 SQIVND (reference sequence).

This rearrangement joins TRBV6-5 to TRBJ1-2; 8 nucleotides line up with TRBD1. V trimming: 5 bases; J trimming: 3 bases; junction bases outside the gene matches: 5. This CDR3 spans 14 amino acids. Germline CDR1 and CDR2: MNHEY and SVGAGI. The CDR3 nucleotides are TGTGCCAGCAGTAAGACAGGGGAGGACTATGGCTACACCTTC. It translates to CASSKTGEDYGYTF.

This chain's CDR3 is CASVGTGYTEAFF. The CDR3 region has the DNA TGTGCCAGCGTGGGAACGGGATACACTGAAGCTTTCTTT. The chain is built from TRBV6-5 and TRBJ1-1; the D is unclear. This CDR3 region has 13 residues. V lost 8 bases to trimming and J lost 3 bases, with 13 bases between them. Germline V gene lookup returns CDR1 MNHEY and CDR2 SVGAGI.

V usage is TRBV7-9 and J usage is TRBJ2-3; TRBD1 aligns across 7 bases. With 5 bases clipped from V and 0 bases from J, the junction kept 8 bases outside the gene matches. The CDR3 runs 16 residues. CDR1 is SEHNR and CDR2 is FQNEAQ in the germline V gene (reference sequence). The CDR3 nucleotides read TGTGCCAGCAGCAGTACCGGGACAGCTAGCACAGATACGCAGTATTTT. This sequence encodes CASSSTGTASTDTQYF.

J is TRBJ1-2 and V is TRBV10-3, with D maybe TRBD1 (6 bases). CDR3 length: 13 residues. Germline V gene sequence: CDR1 ENHRY, CDR2 SYGVKD. The ends were cut back, 2 bases at V and 7 bases at J, with 11 bases in the middle. The CDR3 nucleotides are TGTGCCATCAGTGAGGACAGGCTGTCTGGCTACACCTTC. Translating gives CAISEDRLSGYTF.

The chain links TRBV11-2 to TRBJ2-7; D not resolved. Trimming took off 2 bases at V and 1 base at J, with 3 bases between the two ends. Germline CDR1 SGHAT, CDR2 FQNNGV. The CDR3 consists of 12 residues. The CDR3 DNA follows: TGTGCCAGCAGCTTACTGTCCTACGAGCAGTACTTC. Translated, it gives CASSLLSYEQYF.

This clone was observed a handful of times. V usage is TRBV12-3 or TRBV12-4 and J usage is TRBJ1-1; D might be TRBD1 (6 bases). This CDR3 has 11 amino acids. The V and J ends lost 3 bases and 11 bases respectively, with 10 bases between them. CDR3 sequence: CASSLRGRAFF. The CDR3 bases are TGTGCCAGCAGTTTGCGGGGGCGCGCTTTCTTT.

The gene calls are TRBV12-3 or TRBV12-4 and TRBJ1-1; possibly TRBD1 for D (5 bases). The CDR3 runs 11 residues. The V and J ends lost 6 bases and 10 bases respectively, with 12 bases between them. CDR3 amino acids: CASSQGIGAFF. In DNA form, the CDR3 reads TGTGCCAGCAGCCAGGGTATAGGAGCTTTCTTT.

Comment on this clone: Other DNA sequences in the sample encode the same CDR3. This chain uses TRBV12-3 or TRBV12-4 with TRBJ1-2, with D possibly matching TRBD1 (5 bases). This CDR3 has 12 residues. V lost 3 bases to trimming and J lost 5 bases, with 7 bases between them. The CDR3 DNA is TGTGCCAGCAGTTTGCAGGGTTATGGCTACACCTTC. This sequence encodes CASSLQGYGYTF.

The V gene is TRBV2, the J gene TRBJ2-7; possibly TRBD2 for D (6 bases). Germline CDR1 reads SNHLY; CDR2 reads FYNNEI. The germline V and J ends were trimmed by 6 bases and 1 base, with 10 bases remaining between them. The CDR3 runs to 13 residues. The CDR3 protein is CASSFAGSYEQYF. DNA for the CDR3: TGTGCCAGCAGCTTCGCGGGGTCCTACGAGCAGTACTTC.

The rearrangement links TRBV5-1 to TRBJ2-1, with D maybe TRBD1 (5 bases). V gave up 0 bases and J gave up 3 bases, with 13 bases separating them. The CDR3 is 16 amino acids. Germline lookup yields CDR1 SGHRS and CDR2 YFSETQ. This CDR3 reads CASSLGSAGLYNEQFF. In nucleotides, the CDR3 is TGCGCCAGCAGCTTGGGTTCGGCAGGGCTCTACAATGAGCAGTTCTTC. Full variable domain (rest looked up from reference TRBV5-1 and TRBJ2-1): KAGVTQTPRYLIKTRGQQVTLSCSPISGHRSVSWYQQTPGQGLQFLFEYFSETQRNKGNFPGRFSGRQFSNSRSEMNVSTLELGDSALYLCASSLGSAGLYNEQFFGPGTRLTVL.

This chain links TRBV6-1 with TRBJ1-1; D might be TRBD1 (5 bases). The CDR3 loop spans 13 amino acids. Per germline, CDR1 MNHNS and CDR2 SASEGT. V lost 2 bases, J lost 2 bases, and 6 bases lay in between. For the CDR3, the DNA is TGTGCCAGCAGTGAAACAGGTAACACTGAAGCTTTCTTT. The encoded protein is CASSETGNTEAFF.

The V and J genes are TRBV5-4 and TRBJ1-4, with 8 bases identical to TRBD1. The J segment lost 8 bases and the V segment lost 0 bases, leaving 6 bases of the junction unmatched. CDR3 length: 15 residues. Germline V gene lookup returns CDR1 SGHNT and CDR2 YYREEE (reference sequence). CDR3: CASSLGTRTGEKLFF. DNA for the CDR3: TGTGCCAGCAGCTTGGGGACCCGGACAGGGGAAAAACTGTTTTTT.

This chain connects TRBV12-3 or TRBV12-4 to TRBJ1-2, with D hard to call. The V gene lost 3 bases and the J gene lost 5 bases, with 7 bases spanning the gap. The CDR3 runs 12 residues. CDR3 bases: TGTGCCAGCAGTTTCCGTCAGTATGGCTACACCTTC. Amino acid sequence: CASSFRQYGYTF.

This clone has only one observation. This chain connects TRBV18 to TRBJ1-1; D gene ambiguous. V was clipped by 1 base and J by 2 bases, with 8 bases between them. The germline gives CDR1 KGHSH, CDR2 LQKENI. This CDR3 has 14 amino acids. The CDR3 DNA follows: TGTGCCAGCTCACCACAACGGTACAACACTGAAGCTTTCTTT. Translating it yields CASSPQRYNTEAFF.

The V call is TRBV9, the J call TRBJ2-1; possible D gene TRBD2, 6 bases. Germline V gene lookup returns CDR1 SGDLS and CDR2 YYNGEE. Between the trimmed V and J ends, which lost 0 bases and 9 bases, there was a span of 13 bases. This CDR3 is built from 14 residues. The CDR3 is CASSVVDSGGEQFF. The CDR3, as DNA: TGTGCCAGCAGCGTAGTTGATAGCGGCGGTGAGCAGTTCTTC.

The chain employs TRBV28 and TRBJ2-5, with 7 bases aligning to TRBD2. Germline V lookup: CDR1 MDHEN, CDR2 SYDVKM. J lost 5 bases, V lost 8 bases, and 5 bases had no gene match. The CDR3 is 12 amino acids. CDR3 bases: TGTGCCAGCGGGAGGGGACGGGAGACCCAGTACTTC. It yields the protein CASGRGRETQYF.

V and J are TRBV18 and TRBJ1-1; D is perhaps TRBD1 (6 bases). V lost 8 bases, J lost 0 bases, and 10 bases lay in between. CDR3 length equals 13 residues. The germline gives CDR1 KGHSH, CDR2 LQKENI. In nucleotides, the CDR3 is TGTGCCAGCCTAGGACAGTTGAACACTGAAGCTTTCTTT. Its translation is CASLGQLNTEAFF.

The chain combines TRBV5-1 with TRBJ2-1, with 9 bases identical to TRBD1. Trimming removed 8 bases from V and 7 bases from J; junction bases left unmatched: 7. The CDR3 consists of 13 residues. CDR1 SGHRS and CDR2 YFSETQ come from the germline V gene. As DNA, the CDR3 is TGCGCCAGTCACCGGGACAGGGCAAATGAGCAGTTCTTC. Amino acids: CASHRDRANEQFF. The complete variable domain, with remaining parts taken from reference TRBV5-1 and TRBJ2-1, reads KAGVTQTPRYLIKTRGQQVTLSCSPISGHRSVSWYQQTPGQGLQFLFEYFSETQRNKGNFPGRFSGRQFSNSRSEMNVSTLELGDSALYLCASHRDRANEQFFGPGTRLTVL.

This clone was detected many times. This chain connects TRBV19 to TRBJ1-6; D is ambiguous. This CDR3 spans 13 amino acids. CDR1 and CDR2 (germline): LNHDA, SQIVND (reference sequence). V was clipped by 3 bases and J by 10 bases, with 10 bases between them. The CDR3 is CASSIPGMSPLHF. CDR3 DNA sequence: TGTGCCAGTAGTATCCCCGGGATGTCACCCCTCCACTTT. The entire variable domain, with the rest obtained from reference TRBV19 and TRBJ1-6, is as follows: DGGITQSPKYLFRKEGQNVTLSCEQNLNHDAMYWYRQDPGQGLRLIYYSQIVNDFQKGDIAEGYSVSREKKESFPLTVTSAQKNPTAFYLCASSIPGMSPLHFGNGTRLTVT.

This clone has just a few counts. The rearrangement uses TRBV2 and TRBJ1-1; 10 bases agree with TRBD1. V shed 4 bases and J 4 bases; nucleotides not matched to a gene: 6. CDR3 length: 15 amino acids. Germline CDR1 and CDR2: SNHLY and FYNNEI. This CDR3 is CASSGQGAVVTEAFF. The CDR3, as DNA: TGTGCCAGCAGTGGACAGGGGGCAGTAGTCACTGAAGCTTTCTTT.

The rearrangement links TRBV7-9 to TRBJ1-1; D not resolved. The CDR3 has 13 amino acids. The germline V and J ends were trimmed by 1 base and 1 base, with 4 bases remaining between them. Per germline, CDR1 SEHNR and CDR2 FQNEAQ (reference sequence). The CDR3 region is CASSLDRNTEAFF. For the CDR3, the DNA is TGTGCCAGCAGCTTAGATAGGAACACTGAAGCTTTCTTT. The entire variable domain, with the rest obtained from reference TRBV7-9 and TRBJ1-1, is as follows: DTGVSQNPRHKITKRGQNVTFRCDPISEHNRLYWYRQTLGQGPEFLTYFQNEAQLEKSRLLSDRFSAERPKGSFSTLEIQRTEQGDSAMYLCASSLDRNTEAFFGQGTRLTVV.

V is TRBV7-9 and J is TRBJ2-2, with D possibly TRBD1 on 7 matching bases. The germline V and J ends were trimmed by 5 bases and 7 bases, with 20 bases remaining between them. The CDR3 length is 16 residues. Per germline, CDR1 SEHNR and CDR2 FQNEAQ (reference sequence). CDR3 DNA sequence: TGTGCCAGCAGCCCCTCCAGGGGGGTAATAGGCGGGGAGCTGTTTTTT. The encoded protein is CASSPSRGVIGGELFF.